Following are 9 T cell receptor beta chains from one sample sequenced in a study of Graves' ophthalmopathy and Graves' hyperthyroidism. Transcripts of RNA were the source for amplifying TCR beta CDR3 regions. The workflow started with a first-round RT-PCR run with HTBI primers and then moved on to a second-round multiplex PCR. Each CDR3 protein is one row after TCRdb ran MiXCR on the multiplex PCR reads. This sample carries about 500,000 distinct CDR3 sequences, roughly 39% of them seen once, and the ten largest clones take around 4.6%. The material sequenced was peripheral blood or thyroid tissue (not recorded which). The receptors originated from an adult man with Graves' hyperthyroidism.

V usage is TRBV10-3 and J usage is TRBJ1-1, with D perhaps TRBD1 (6 bases). The CDR3 contains 15 residues. The germline V gene has CDR1 ENHRY and CDR2 SYGVKD. Trimming cost V 4 bases and J 8 bases, with 20 bases left between them. CDR3 DNA sequence: TGTGCCATCAGTGGGACGACAGGAAAAGTTAGCGAAGCTTTCTTT. The encoded protein is CAISGTTGKVSEAFF.

This clonotype has a handful of counts. This sequence joins TRBV6-5 and TRBJ1-2; no clear D. Between the trimmed V and J ends, which lost 5 bases and 8 bases, there was a span of 9 bases. This CDR3 is 11 amino acids long. CDR1 and CDR2 (germline): MNHEY, SVGAGI. The CDR3 DNA reads as TGTGCCAGCAGTGGTAGGCGCGGCTACACCTTC. As protein: CASSGRRGYTF.

Concerning this clonotype: One end of the junction is discordant with germline, which a read error may explain. The chain is built from TRBV9 and TRBJ2-6, with TRBD2 as a possible D gene (6 bases). Per germline, CDR1 SGDLS and CDR2 YYNGEE. The CDR3 has 17 amino acids. DNA for the CDR3: TGCGCCAGCAGCTTGCCCACCGGGAGCTCTGGGGCCAACGTCCTGACTTTC. It yields the protein CASSLPTGSSGANVLTF.

The chain uses TRBV2 and TRBJ1-2; 8 nucleotides line up with TRBD1. Looked up from germline, CDR1 is SNHLY and CDR2 is FYNNEI. V shed 5 bases and J 4 bases; nucleotides not matched to a gene: 12. The CDR3 spans 16 residues. The CDR3 sequence is CASSKTGGGTVYGYTF. For the CDR3, the DNA is TGTGCCAGCAGTAAAACAGGGGGTGGGACAGTCTATGGCTACACCTTC.

This clonotype was counted at least ten times. This chain uses TRBV7-8 with TRBJ1-3, with 9 bases identical to TRBD1. From germline, CDR1 is SGHVS and CDR2 FQNEAQ. V lost 5 bases to trimming and J lost 8 bases; unmatched junction nucleotides: 4. This CDR3 has 13 residues. DNA for the CDR3: TGTGCCAGCAGCCTGGACAGGGGTTACACCATATATTTT. Protein sequence: CASSLDRGYTIYF.

Ten or more counts support this clonotype. The rearrangement links TRBV7-9 to TRBJ1-2; no clear D. The CDR3 has 16 residues. V shed 4 bases and J shed 5 bases, with 20 bases lying between them. The V gene's germline CDR1 is SEHNR and CDR2 FQNEAQ (reference sequence). The CDR3 protein is CASSSVDTGGNYGYTF. The CDR3 coding sequence is TGTGCCAGCAGCTCGGTCGACACCGGCGGGAATTATGGCTACACCTTC.

The chain is built from TRBV29-1 and TRBJ2-7, with 7 bases fitting TRBD2. Germline CDR1 reads SQVTM; CDR2 reads ANQGSEA. This CDR3 region has 12 residues. J lost 1 base, V lost 8 bases, and 5 bases had no gene match. CDR3 DNA: TGCAGCCTCCCCGGGGGGTCCTACGAGCAGTACTTC. It codes for CSLPGGSYEQYF.

This clonotype was detected ten times or more. J is TRBJ1-1 and V is TRBV29-1; D is unresolved. V was cut by 4 bases and J by 1 base, with 10 bases left in between. Per germline, CDR1 SQVTM and CDR2 ANQGSEA. The CDR3 runs 13 residues. The chain's CDR3 is CSVGTNANTEAFF. The CDR3 nucleotides read TGCAGCGTTGGGACCAACGCGAACACTGAAGCTTTCTTT.

V usage is TRBV19 and J usage is TRBJ2-6; 9 bases map to TRBD1. Unmatched junction bases numbered 5, after V lost 5 bases and J lost 3 bases. The CDR3 spans 16 residues. Germline V gene sequence: CDR1 LNHDA, CDR2 SQIVND (reference sequence). The CDR3 region is CASSPGTGNGANVLTF. The CDR3 region has the DNA TGTGCCAGTAGTCCCGGGACAGGGAATGGGGCCAACGTCCTGACTTTC.